These 24 T cell receptor beta chains share one sample of origin, sequenced in a study of blood T cell repertoires in COVID-19. TCRdb's copy holds only in-frame clones and misses some; the assay was immunoSEQ multiplex PCR. The sample shows around 190,000 clones, around 83% of them seen only once. Source material: peripheral blood. The source of these receptors is a woman aged 80 or over with acute or convalescent COVID-19.

The CDR3 here is CASSALGLETQYF. CDR3 sequence (DNA): TGTGCCAGCAGCGCCCTTGGGCTAGAGACCCAGTACTTC. The gene calls are TRBV2 and TRBJ2-5; no clear D. The CDR3 has 13 residues. Deletions cut 6 bases from V and 4 bases from J, with 12 bases between. The germline gives CDR1 SNHLY, CDR2 FYNNEI.

This chain uses TRBV9 with TRBJ1-1; weak D call: TRBD1 (6 bases). V shed 3 bases and J shed 1 base, with 13 bases lying between them. Per germline, CDR1 SGDLS and CDR2 YYNGEE. The CDR3 totals 15 residues. As DNA, the CDR3 is TGTGCCAGCAGCGCATCACCACAGGGGAACACTGAAGCTTTCTTT. Its protein product is CASSASPQGNTEAFF.

J is TRBJ2-5 and V is TRBV5-1; 8 bases are shared with TRBD2. V shed 4 bases, J shed 3 bases, and the junction held 14 bases outside the gene matches. The CDR3 contains 17 residues. CDR1 and CDR2 (germline): SGHRS, YFSETQ. CDR3 DNA sequence: TGCGCCAGCAGCATTAGCGGGACGGTCTCCGGAAAAGAGACCCAGTACTTC. Its translation: CASSISGTVSGKETQYF.

The chain combines TRBV18 with TRBJ1-4, with D perhaps matching TRBD1 (6 bases). Germline V CDR1 and CDR2: KGHSH, LQKENI. The CDR3 length is 12 residues. V dropped 5 bases and J dropped 11 bases, with 12 bases sitting between them. For the CDR3, the DNA is TGTGCCAGCTCATCTTTAACAGGGAAACTGTTTTTT. Translation: CASSSLTGKLFF.

This rearrangement joins TRBV10-2 to TRBJ2-2, with D possibly being TRBD1 (6 bases). Germline CDR1 WSHSY, CDR2 SAAADI. V was cut by 7 bases and J by 5 bases, with 8 bases left in between. The CDR3 totals 12 residues. CDR3 coding DNA: TGCGCCAGCAACAGGGCGACCGGGGAGCTGTTTTTT. Amino acid sequence: CASNRATGELFF.

As concerns this clone: Additional DNA sequences in this sample encode the identical CDR3. The chain uses TRBV6-5 and TRBJ1-2, with D possibly matching TRBD1 (5 bases). Germline CDR1 reads MNHEY; CDR2 reads SVGAGI. V was trimmed by 2 bases and J by 2 bases, leaving 6 bases between them. The CDR3 is 13 amino acids. The CDR3 reads CASSYDSNYGYTF. DNA of the CDR3: TGTGCCAGCAGTTACGACAGCAACTATGGCTACACCTTC.

The chain employs TRBV19 and TRBJ2-2; D gene uncertain. The CDR3 sequence is 15 residues long. Germline CDR1 reads LNHDA; CDR2 reads SQIVND (reference sequence). Trimming cost V 1 base and J 1 base, with 7 bases left between them. The CDR3 bases are TGTGCCAGTAGTATAGTGGGCGAGAACACCGGGGAGCTGTTTTTT. Protein product: CASSIVGENTGELFF.

The chain couples TRBV18 to TRBJ1-1, with 9 bases lining up with TRBD1. In germline, CDR1 is KGHSH, CDR2 LQKENI. The CDR3 contains 14 residues. The ends lost 3 bases at V and 3 bases at J; junction bases unmatched: 2. CDR3 in amino acids: CASSPGQGHTEAFF. In nucleotides, the CDR3 is TGTGCCAGCTCACCGGGACAGGGTCACACTGAAGCTTTCTTT.

The chain joins TRBV18 to TRBJ2-2; D uncertain. The CDR3 covers 16 residues. Germline-derived CDR1 and CDR2 are KGHSH and LQKENI. V lost 0 bases and J 6 bases, leaving 14 bases between the germline ends. The CDR3 reads CASSPPSRGTAGELFF. The CDR3 DNA reads as TGTGCCAGCTCACCACCTTCCCGCGGTACCGCCGGGGAGCTGTTTTTT.

The gene calls are TRBV18 and TRBJ2-7; possibly TRBD1 for D (6 bases). Trimming took off 2 bases at V and 3 bases at J, with 14 bases between the two ends. The CDR3 consists of 15 residues. Germline V CDR1 and CDR2: KGHSH, LQKENI. CDR3 DNA: TGTGCCAGCTCACCAGTCGGCGGCAGGGGCTACGAGCAGTACTTC. It encodes CASSPVGGRGYEQYF.

The gene calls are TRBV15 and TRBJ1-5; TRBD1 matches at 10 bases. J gave up 0 bases and V 0 bases, and 8 bases lay outside the gene matches. The CDR3 sequence is 19 residues long. Looked up from germline, CDR1 is LNHNV and CDR2 is YYDKDF (reference sequence). The CDR3 DNA reads TGTGCCACCAGCAGAGACCGGGACAGGGGTCTTTATAGCAATCAGCCCCAGCATTTT. Translated, it gives CATSRDRDRGLYSNQPQHF. Using reference TRBV15 and TRBJ1-5 for the parts outside the CDR3, the full variable domain is DAMVIQNPRYQVTQFGKPVTLSCSQTLNHNVMYWYQQKSSQAPKLLFHYYDKDFNNEADTPDNFQSRRPNTSFCFLDIRSPGLGDTAMYLCATSRDRDRGLYSNQPQHFGDGTRLSIL.

The chain has TRBV2 and TRBJ1-4; 9 bases align to TRBD1. The trim removed 2 bases at V and 7 bases at J, leaving 5 bases unmatched. The germline CDR1 and CDR2 sequences are SNHLY and FYNNEI. The CDR3 contains 15 residues. CDR3 nucleotide sequence: TGTGCCAGCAGTGAAATCCGGACAGGGGCTGAAAAACTGTTTTTT. Translated, it gives CASSEIRTGAEKLFF.

This clone appeared once. This chain connects TRBV6-4 to TRBJ2-7; D may be TRBD2 (5 bases). The CDR3 has 12 residues. Trimming took off 2 bases at V and 7 bases at J, with 9 bases between the two ends. Germline values: CDR1 MRHNA, CDR2 SNTAGT. The CDR3 reads CASSDGSREQYF. In DNA, the CDR3 is TGTGCCAGCAGTGACGGGAGCAGGGAGCAGTACTTC.

V usage is TRBV11-2 and J usage is TRBJ1-1; D not certain. CDR1 and CDR2 (germline): SGHAT, FQNNGV. V lost 1 base to trimming and J lost 6 bases, with 9 bases between them. The CDR3 has 13 amino acids. The CDR3 DNA follows: TGTGCCAGCAGCTTAGTAGCGGGTTCTGAAGCTTTCTTT. This codes for CASSLVAGSEAFF.

V and J are TRBV5-1 and TRBJ2-1; 7 bases agree with TRBD2. In germline, CDR1 is SGHRS, CDR2 YFSETQ. The CDR3 has 15 amino acids. The V gene end was trimmed by 2 bases and the J gene end by 2 bases; junction bases not matched to a gene: 4. The CDR3 sequence: CASSLAGSPYNEQFF. CDR3 nucleotide sequence: TGCGCCAGCAGCTTAGCGGGAAGCCCCTACAATGAGCAGTTCTTC.

This clone occurred once. The CDR3 DNA sequence: TGTGCCAGCAGCGACACTGGATATAGCGGGAGGGCCGGGGAGCTGTTTTTT. Residues: CASSDTGYSGRAGELFF. The J gene is TRBJ2-2, the V gene TRBV9; 11 bases match TRBD2. Germline V gene sequence: CDR1 SGDLS, CDR2 YYNGEE. The J segment lost 6 bases and the V segment lost 3 bases, leaving 10 bases of the junction unmatched. CDR3 size: 17 residues.

V gene TRBV3-1 (or the pseudogene TRBV3-2) combines with J gene TRBJ2-1; 11 bases line up with TRBD2. Per the germline V gene, CDR1 is LGHDT and CDR2 is YNNKEL (reference sequence). Losses at the gene ends were 2 bases for V and 4 bases for J; bases not matched to a gene: 7. The CDR3 has 17 residues. CDR3 loop: CASSQSLAGGIYNEQFF. The DNA of the CDR3 is TGTGCCAGCAGCCAATCCCTAGCGGGAGGCATATACAATGAGCAGTTCTTC.

The CDR3 protein is CASSGMGQGSGELFF. The CDR3 nucleotides are TGTGCCAGCAGCGGAATGGGACAGGGGTCCGGGGAGCTGTTTTTT. This chain links TRBV5-4 with TRBJ2-2; 10 positions agree with TRBD1. The CDR3 loop spans 15 amino acids. With V trimmed by 4 bases and J by 6 bases, 6 bases remained unmatched. Germline loops: CDR1 SGHNT, CDR2 YYREEE (reference sequence).

The CDR3 sequence: CASSPEGAPEVYGYTF. The CDR3 bases are TGTGCCAGCAGCCCCGAGGGGGCCCCAGAAGTATATGGCTACACCTTC. The chain has TRBV2 and TRBJ1-2, with 7 bases fitting TRBD1. Trimming cost V 6 bases and J 5 bases; bases outside gene matches: 15. Germline assignment: CDR1 SNHLY and CDR2 FYNNEI. This CDR3 has 16 residues.

The CDR3 reads CASRRDYGYTF. As DNA, the CDR3 is TGCGCCAGCAGGAGAGACTATGGCTACACCTTC. V usage is TRBV5-1 and J usage is TRBJ1-2, with D unresolved. The germline CDR1 and CDR2 sequences are SGHRS and YFSETQ. The CDR3 length is 11 residues. V was pared by 5 bases and J by 3 bases, with 5 bases between.

The DNA of the CDR3 is TGCAGCGTAAGGACAGGTATGGCCACTGAAGCTTTCTTT. As protein: CSVRTGMATEAFF. V usage is TRBV29-1 and J usage is TRBJ1-1; TRBD1 agrees at 7 bases. Germline CDR1 and CDR2: SQVTM and ANQGSEA. CDR3 length: 13 amino acids. The J segment lost 4 bases and the V segment lost 6 bases, leaving 8 bases of the junction unmatched.

The chain joins TRBV2 to TRBJ1-1, with TRBD1 matching 8 bases. Germline V lookup: CDR1 SNHLY, CDR2 FYNNEI. This CDR3 is 12 amino acids long. V lost 6 bases, J lost 10 bases, and 7 bases stayed unmatched. The CDR3 protein is CASRDTGGVAFF. CDR3 nucleotides: TGTGCCAGCAGAGATACAGGGGGAGTAGCTTTCTTT.

The rearrangement links TRBV9 to TRBJ2-3; 10 bases agree with TRBD2. Germline-derived CDR1 and CDR2 are SGDLS and YYNGEE. With V trimmed by 6 bases and J by 1 base, 5 bases remained unmatched. CDR3 length equals 15 residues. CDR3 amino acids: CASTVTSGGTDTQYF. CDR3 nucleotides: TGTGCCAGCACCGTTACTAGCGGGGGCACAGATACGCAGTATTTT.

The chain recombines TRBV11-3 with TRBJ2-2; 9 nucleotides agree with TRBD1. The CDR3 spans 16 residues. V shed 4 bases, J shed 7 bases, and the junction held 10 bases outside the gene matches. Germline V gene lookup returns CDR1 SGHNT and CDR2 YENEEA. DNA of the CDR3: TGTGCCAGCAGCTCCAGGACAGGGGTTTTGGACGGGGAGCTGTTTTTT. This translates into CASSSRTGVLDGELFF.